These 31 T cell receptor beta chains were sequenced from one sample in a study of blood T cell repertoires in COVID-19. TCRdb's copy holds only in-frame clones and misses some; the assay was immunoSEQ multiplex PCR. This repertoire shows around 100,000 clones, roughly 90% found once; its top ten account for 5% to 6.5%. The sequencing input was peripheral blood. Source of these receptors: a human donor in a cohort sampled during active COVID-19.

The chain joins TRBV5-4 to TRBJ2-7; 9 positions match TRBD2. The V gene's germline CDR1 is SGHNT and CDR2 YYREEE (reference sequence). V lost 0 bases, J lost 3 bases, and 16 bases stayed unmatched. This CDR3 has 19 amino acids. The CDR3 DNA reads as TGTGCCAGCAGCTTGGTCCTAGCGGGATTTCCTTTTGACCACTACGAGCAGTACTTC. Translation gives CASSLVLAGFPFDHYEQYF. Filled out from reference TRBV5-4 and TRBJ2-7, the complete variable domain reads ETGVTQSPTHLIKTRGQQVTLRCSSQSGHNTVSWYQQALGQGPQFIFQYYREEENGRGNFPPRFSGLQFPNYSSELNVNALELDDSALYLCASSLVLAGFPFDHYEQYFGPGTRLTVT.

V usage is TRBV5-6 and J usage is TRBJ2-6, with D unclear. The CDR3 contains 14 residues. Trimming cost V 2 bases and J 13 bases, with 16 bases left between them. The germline CDR1 and CDR2 sequences are SGHDT and YYEEEE. This CDR3 is CASSLGRLGRVLTF. For the CDR3, the DNA is TGTGCCAGCAGCTTAGGCCGACTCGGCCGGGTCCTGACTTTC.

The chain links TRBV24-1 to TRBJ1-2; D perhaps matches TRBD1 (6 bases). This CDR3 comprises 13 residues. V lost 9 bases and J 6 bases, leaving 16 bases between the germline ends. The germline CDR1 and CDR2 sequences are KGHDR and SFDVKD. CDR3 loop: CATSGGDGDGYTF. CDR3 in DNA: TGTGCCACCTCGGGGGGCGACGGTGATGGCTACACCTTC.

The V call is TRBV11-3, the J call TRBJ1-1; D gene unclear. The CDR3 spans 13 residues. CDR1 and CDR2 from the germline V gene are SGHNT and YENEEA. Deletions cut 4 bases from V and 1 base from J, with 7 bases between. The CDR3 sequence is CASSYTENTEAFF. CDR3 coding DNA: TGTGCCAGCAGCTACACCGAGAACACTGAAGCTTTCTTT.

This sequence joins TRBV5-8 and TRBJ2-1; the D is unclear. Germline V gives CDR1 SGHTS, CDR2 YDEGEE. The CDR3 length is 14 residues. V lost 4 bases and J 6 bases, leaving 14 bases between the germline ends. The DNA for the CDR3 is TGTGCCAGCAGCCGTCGCGGCAGCCCCAATGAGCAGTTCTTC. It encodes CASSRRGSPNEQFF.

The rearrangement uses TRBV24-1 and TRBJ2-5, with D possibly matching TRBD1 (5 bases). Trimming stripped 7 bases from V and 5 bases from J, with 19 bases between. CDR3 length equals 15 residues. The germline CDR1 and CDR2 sequences are KGHDR and SFDVKD. The CDR3 region has the DNA TGTGCCACCAGCAGGGTCCTATGGGTTGCGGAGACCCAGTACTTC. Translation: CATSRVLWVAETQYF.

V gene TRBV15 combines with J gene TRBJ2-7; 10 nucleotides agree with TRBD2. The V gene's germline CDR1 is LNHNV and CDR2 YYDKDF (reference sequence). The CDR3 is made up of 16 amino acids. The trim removed 0 bases at V and 6 bases at J, leaving 8 bases unmatched. The DNA for the CDR3 is TGTGCCACCAGCAGAGATGGTAGCGGGAGGACTGGCGAGCAGTACTTC. Translating it yields CATSRDGSGRTGEQYF. Filled out from reference TRBV15 and TRBJ2-7, the complete variable domain reads DAMVIQNPRYQVTQFGKPVTLSCSQTLNHNVMYWYQQKSSQAPKLLFHYYDKDFNNEADTPDNFQSRRPNTSFCFLDIRSPGLGDTAMYLCATSRDGSGRTGEQYFGPGTRLTVT.

The rearrangement joins TRBV18 to TRBJ2-7; TRBD1 is a possible D gene (5 bases). The V gene's germline CDR1 is KGHSH and CDR2 LQKENI. The CDR3 spans 14 residues. Trimming took off 2 bases at V and 3 bases at J, with 11 bases between the two ends. The chain's CDR3 is CASSPSDTYYEQYF. The CDR3 DNA reads as TGTGCCAGCTCACCATCGGACACTTACTACGAGCAGTACTTC.

This chain connects TRBV18 to TRBJ2-2; 7 positions agree with TRBD2. The CDR3 loop spans 16 amino acids. J gave up 11 bases and V 1 base, and 13 bases lay outside the gene matches. Germline lookup yields CDR1 KGHSH and CDR2 LQKENI. The DNA of the CDR3 is TGTGCCAGCTCACCACGGCCTGGGACTACCAGTAGAGAGCTGTTTTTT. The encoded protein is CASSPRPGTTSRELFF.

V usage is TRBV7-9 and J usage is TRBJ2-2; D is possibly TRBD1 (7 bases). This CDR3 comprises 14 residues. The V end lost 6 bases, the J end lost 4 bases, and 12 bases lay between the germline ends. CDR1 is SEHNR and CDR2 is FQNEAQ in the germline V gene (reference sequence). CDR3 nucleotide sequence: TGTGCCAGCAGGGAGGGACAGAGCACCGGGGAGCTGTTTTTT. It codes for CASREGQSTGELFF.

The chain carries TRBV5-4 and TRBJ2-7; 8 bases align to TRBD2. Unmatched junction bases numbered 7, after V lost 5 bases and J lost 3 bases. CDR1 is SGHNT, CDR2 YYREEE, per germline (reference sequence). There are 14 residues in the CDR3. DNA for the CDR3: TGTGCCAGCAGTTCGGGACTAGACATCTACGAGCAGTACTTC. This encodes CASSSGLDIYEQYF.

The chain employs TRBV7-6 and TRBJ2-7; D is undetermined. Germline CDR1 and CDR2: SGHVS and FNYEAQ. The CDR3 spans 13 residues. Trimming took off 5 bases at V and 2 bases at J, with 10 bases between the two ends. The CDR3 reads CASSPSEAYEQYF. The CDR3, as DNA: TGTGCCAGCAGCCCGAGCGAGGCCTACGAGCAGTACTTC.

The chain employs TRBV19 and TRBJ1-2; 7 bases line up with TRBD1. Germline V lookup: CDR1 LNHDA, CDR2 SQIVND (reference sequence). Trimming took 3 bases from V and 8 from J; bases not matched to a gene: 12. The CDR3 has 15 amino acids. CDR3 residues: CASSISHRGMVGYTF. The CDR3 nucleotides are TGTGCCAGTAGTATCTCCCACAGGGGAATGGTCGGCTACACCTTC.

The rearrangement links TRBV15 to TRBJ1-2; 7 positions agree with TRBD1. Germline V gives CDR1 LNHNV, CDR2 YYDKDF (reference sequence). CDR3 length: 15 residues. J was trimmed by 8 bases and V by 5 bases; bases with no gene match: 14. CDR3 DNA: TGTGCCACCAGCCCTGTAACTACAGGGGTGGTCGGCTACACCTTC. As protein: CATSPVTTGVVGYTF.

CDR3 sequence (DNA): TGTGCCAGCAGTTTCCCGGGACAGACCACACATCACTCTGGGGCCAACGTCCTGACTTTC. Amino acids: CASSFPGQTTHHSGANVLTF. The chain has TRBV28 and TRBJ2-6, with 7 bases lining up with TRBD1. With V trimmed by 3 bases and J by 0 bases, 14 bases remained unmatched. The CDR3 consists of 20 residues. CDR1 and CDR2 from the germline V gene are MDHEN and SYDVKM.

This clone was detected a few times. The chain employs TRBV30 and TRBJ1-6; 10 nucleotides line up with TRBD1. This CDR3 has 15 residues. The trim removed 2 bases at V and 9 bases at J, leaving 7 bases unmatched. Germline CDR1 reads GTSNPN; CDR2 reads SVGIG (reference sequence). The CDR3 region is CAWSSRGQGSSPLHF. In DNA form, the CDR3 reads TGTGCCTGGAGTTCTAGGGGACAGGGGAGTTCACCCCTCCACTTT.

The count of this clone is one. The J gene is TRBJ2-7, the V gene TRBV7-9, with 7 bases lining up with TRBD2. Germline loops: CDR1 SEHNR, CDR2 FQNEAQ (reference sequence). With V trimmed by 4 bases and J by 5 bases, 2 bases remained unmatched. The CDR3 length is 12 residues. This CDR3 is CASSYTSDEQYF. CDR3 sequence (DNA): TGTGCCAGCAGCTACACTAGCGACGAGCAGTACTTC. Combining the CDR3 with reference TRBV7-9 and TRBJ2-7 gives the whole variable domain DTGVSQNPRHKITKRGQNVTFRCDPISEHNRLYWYRQTLGQGPEFLTYFQNEAQLEKSRLLSDRFSAERPKGSFSTLEIQRTEQGDSAMYLCASSYTSDEQYFGPGTRLTVT.

This chain joins TRBV30 and TRBJ1-4, with 9 positions matching TRBD1. From germline, CDR1 is GTSNPN and CDR2 SVGIG (reference sequence). This CDR3 spans 15 amino acids. J gave up 6 bases and V 0 bases, and 5 bases lay outside the gene matches. CDR3 sequence (DNA): TGTGCCTGGAGTGTACCTGGGACAGGGTATGAAAAACTGTTTTTT. As protein: CAWSVPGTGYEKLFF.

V is TRBV20-1 and J is TRBJ2-7, with a weak D call TRBD2 (6 bases). Trimming left V 3 bases short and J 3 bases short, with 6 bases between. The germline gives CDR1 DFQATT, CDR2 SNEGSKA (reference sequence). The CDR3 runs to 11 residues. The CDR3 protein is CSASGGYEQYF. In nucleotides, the CDR3 is TGCAGTGCTAGCGGGGGCTACGAGCAGTACTTC.

The chain is built from TRBV7-2 and TRBJ2-1; 13 bases are shared with TRBD2. V lost 5 bases, J lost 10 bases, and 8 bases stayed unmatched. Germline CDR1 and CDR2: SGHTA and FQGNSA. This CDR3 spans 15 amino acids. The CDR3 sequence is CASSATSGGAHEQFF. CDR3 sequence (DNA): TGTGCCAGCAGCGCCACTAGCGGGGGGGCCCACGAGCAGTTCTTC. The whole variable domain, remainder taken from reference TRBV7-2 and TRBJ2-1, is GAGVSQSPSNKVTEKGKDVELRCDPISGHTALYWYRQSLGQGLEFLIYFQGNSAPDKSGLPSDRFSAERTGGSVSTLTIQRTQQEDSAVYLCASSATSGGAHEQFFGPGTRLTVL.

This rearrangement joins TRBV12-3 or TRBV12-4 to TRBJ2-3, with D uncertain. The CDR3 sequence is 13 residues long. The germline V and J ends were trimmed by 1 base and 4 bases, with 6 bases remaining between them. CDR3 amino acids: CASSLGAADTQYF. The CDR3 bases are TGTGCCAGCAGTTTAGGGGCCGCAGATACGCAGTATTTT.

The chain combines TRBV23-1 with TRBJ1-1, with 8 bases identical to TRBD1. Being an ORF, TRBV23-1 has a function that is uncertain. This CDR3 region has 14 residues. V was clipped by 9 bases and J by 3 bases; unmatched bases: 9. The chain's CDR3 is CASHRDRGYTEAFF. The CDR3 region has the DNA TGCGCCAGTCACCGAGACAGGGGATACACTGAAGCTTTCTTT.

The chain is built from TRBV4-3 and TRBJ1-2; D remains unclear. V lost 0 bases and J 5 bases, leaving 13 bases between the germline ends. Germline values: CDR1 LGHNA, CDR2 YSLEER. The CDR3 loop spans 15 amino acids. The CDR3 DNA is TGCGCCAGCAGCCAAGATATGGGAGGTTCTTATGGCTACACCTTC. It translates to CASSQDMGGSYGYTF.

This sequence joins TRBV7-9 and TRBJ2-1; D remains unclear. Trimming left V 8 bases short and J 10 bases short, with 12 bases between. CDR1 and CDR2 from the germline V gene are SEHNR and FQNEAQ (reference sequence). The CDR3 sequence is 11 residues long. CDR3: CASQARFEQFF. CDR3 nucleotides: TGTGCCAGCCAAGCGAGGTTCGAGCAGTTCTTC. Full variable domain (remainder filled in from reference TRBV7-9 and TRBJ2-1): DTGVSQNPRHKITKRGQNVTFRCDPISEHNRLYWYRQTLGQGPEFLTYFQNEAQLEKSRLLSDRFSAERPKGSFSTLEIQRTEQGDSAMYLCASQARFEQFFGPGTRLTVL.

V and J are TRBV5-4 and TRBJ2-5; 13 bases agree with TRBD2. The germline V gene has CDR1 SGHNT and CDR2 YYREEE (reference sequence). Unmatched junction bases numbered 8, after V lost 3 bases and J lost 3 bases. The CDR3 has 17 amino acids. The CDR3 DNA follows: TGTGCCAGCAGCTCGCTGGGACTAGCGGGGAGAGAAGAGACCCAGTACTTC. It codes for CASSSLGLAGREETQYF.

The gene calls are TRBV9 and TRBJ1-4; TRBD1 is a possible D gene (6 bases). Trimming pared 0 bases from V and 8 bases from J, leaving 11 bases between. Looked up from germline, CDR1 is SGDLS and CDR2 is YYNGEE. CDR3 length: 14 amino acids. The CDR3 sequence: CASSVEHRGEKLFF. In DNA form, the CDR3 reads TGTGCCAGCAGCGTAGAGCATAGGGGGGAAAAACTGTTTTTT.

The chain combines TRBV6-5 with TRBJ2-5, with 11 bases that match TRBD2. Germline CDR1 and CDR2: MNHEY and SVGAGI. Trimming at V came to 6 bases and at J to 3 bases, leaving 6 bases not matched to a gene. The CDR3 loop spans 15 amino acids. Here the CDR3 reads CASRGGLAAKETQYF. As DNA, the CDR3 is TGTGCCAGCAGGGGGGGACTAGCGGCCAAAGAGACCCAGTACTTC.

The rearrangement joins TRBV4-3 to TRBJ1-4; possibly TRBD1 for D (5 bases). V gave up 2 bases and J gave up 5 bases, with 6 bases separating them. The germline gives CDR1 LGHNA, CDR2 YSLEER. The CDR3 extends over 13 amino acids. The CDR3 coding sequence is TGCGCCAGCAGCCAACCAGGGAATGAAAAACTGTTTTTT. This codes for CASSQPGNEKLFF.

The gene calls are TRBV6-6 and TRBJ2-1, with TRBD2 identical over 10 bases. This CDR3 has 12 residues. Unmatched junction bases numbered 0, after V lost 8 bases and J lost 5 bases. Germline loops: CDR1 MNHNY, CDR2 SVGAGI (reference sequence). This chain's CDR3 is CASGTSDNEQFF. CDR3 coding DNA: TGTGCCAGCGGGACTAGCGACAATGAGCAGTTCTTC.

This sequence joins TRBV5-1 and TRBJ2-3; 7 bases map to TRBD2. This CDR3 has 15 residues. Germline V gene data show CDR1 as SGHRS and CDR2 as YFSETQ. Trimming at V came to 0 bases and at J to 5 bases, leaving 6 bases not matched to a gene. The CDR3 DNA reads TGCGCCAGCAGCTTGGATACCGGGGGGTTAGATACGCAGTATTTT. Translated: CASSLDTGGLDTQYF.

The chain recombines TRBV24-1 with TRBJ1-2; D call uncertain. The CDR3 has 13 amino acids. V was shortened by 5 bases and J by 6 bases, with 12 bases between the two germline ends. The germline gives CDR1 KGHDR, CDR2 SFDVKD. The CDR3, as DNA: TGTGCCACCAGTGGGAGGCCGGTCCATGGCTACACCTTC. Encoded protein: CATSGRPVHGYTF.